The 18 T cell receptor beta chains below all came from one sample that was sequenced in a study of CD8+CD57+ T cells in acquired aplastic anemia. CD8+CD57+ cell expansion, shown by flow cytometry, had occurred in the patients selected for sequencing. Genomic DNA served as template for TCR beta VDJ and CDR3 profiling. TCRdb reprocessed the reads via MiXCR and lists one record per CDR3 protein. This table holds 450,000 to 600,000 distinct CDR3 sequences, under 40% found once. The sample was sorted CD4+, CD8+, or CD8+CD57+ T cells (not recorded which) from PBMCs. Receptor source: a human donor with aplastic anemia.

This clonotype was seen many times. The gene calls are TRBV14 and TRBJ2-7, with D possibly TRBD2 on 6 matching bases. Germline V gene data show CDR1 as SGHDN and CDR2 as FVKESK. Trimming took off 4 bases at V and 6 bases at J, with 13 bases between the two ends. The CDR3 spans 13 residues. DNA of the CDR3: TGTGCCAGCAGCCCCGATGGGCGGGGCGAGCAGTACTTC. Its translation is CASSPDGRGEQYF.

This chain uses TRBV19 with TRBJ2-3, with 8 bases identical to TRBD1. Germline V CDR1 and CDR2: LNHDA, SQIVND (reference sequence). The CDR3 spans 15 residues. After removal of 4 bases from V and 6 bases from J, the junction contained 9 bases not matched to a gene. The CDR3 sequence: CASSRGDRGMDTQYF. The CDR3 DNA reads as TGTGCCAGTAGTAGGGGCGACAGGGGCATGGATACGCAGTATTTT. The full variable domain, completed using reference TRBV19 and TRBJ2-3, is DGGITQSPKYLFRKEGQNVTLSCEQNLNHDAMYWYRQDPGQGLRLIYYSQIVNDFQKGDIAEGYSVSREKKESFPLTVTSAQKNPTAFYLCASSRGDRGMDTQYFGPGTRLTVL.

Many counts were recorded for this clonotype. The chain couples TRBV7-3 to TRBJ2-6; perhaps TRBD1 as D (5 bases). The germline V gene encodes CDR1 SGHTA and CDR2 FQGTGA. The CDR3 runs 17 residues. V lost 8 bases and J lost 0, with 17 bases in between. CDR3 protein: CASQTGSRGSGANVLTF. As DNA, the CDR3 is TGTGCCAGCCAAACAGGATCAAGAGGCTCTGGGGCCAACGTCCTGACTTTC. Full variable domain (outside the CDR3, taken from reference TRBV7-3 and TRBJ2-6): GAGVSQTPSNKVTEKGKYVELRCDPISGHTALYWYRQSLGQGPEFLIYFQGTGAADDSGLPNDRFFAVRPEGSVSTLKIQRTERGDSAVYLCASQTGSRGSGANVLTFGAGSRLTVL.

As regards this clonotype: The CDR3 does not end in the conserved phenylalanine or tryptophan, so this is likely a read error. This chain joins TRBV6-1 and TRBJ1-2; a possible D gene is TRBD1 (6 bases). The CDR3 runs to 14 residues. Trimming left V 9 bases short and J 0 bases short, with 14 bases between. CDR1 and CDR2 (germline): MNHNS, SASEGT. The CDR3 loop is CASGWDISNYGYTL. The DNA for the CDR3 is TGTGCCAGTGGATGGGACATCTCTAACTATGGCTACACCCTC.

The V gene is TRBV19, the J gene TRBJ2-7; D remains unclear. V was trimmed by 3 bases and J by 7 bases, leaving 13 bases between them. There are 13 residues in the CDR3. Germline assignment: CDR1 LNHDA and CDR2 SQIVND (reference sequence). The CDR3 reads CASSILVRSEQYF. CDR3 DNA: TGTGCCAGTAGTATTCTGGTGAGGAGTGAGCAGTACTTC.

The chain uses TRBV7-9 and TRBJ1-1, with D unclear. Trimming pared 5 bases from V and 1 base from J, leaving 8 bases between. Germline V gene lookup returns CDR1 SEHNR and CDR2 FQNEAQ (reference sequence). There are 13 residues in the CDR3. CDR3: CASSLRPNTEAFF. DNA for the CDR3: TGTGCCAGCAGCCTCCGGCCGAACACTGAAGCTTTCTTT.

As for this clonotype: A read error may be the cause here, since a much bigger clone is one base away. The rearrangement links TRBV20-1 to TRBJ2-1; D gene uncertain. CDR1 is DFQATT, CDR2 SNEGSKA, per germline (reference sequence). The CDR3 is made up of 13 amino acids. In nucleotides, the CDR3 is TGCGGTGCTAGGGTGAGCTCCTACAATGAGCAGTTCTTC. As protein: CGARVSSYNEQFF.

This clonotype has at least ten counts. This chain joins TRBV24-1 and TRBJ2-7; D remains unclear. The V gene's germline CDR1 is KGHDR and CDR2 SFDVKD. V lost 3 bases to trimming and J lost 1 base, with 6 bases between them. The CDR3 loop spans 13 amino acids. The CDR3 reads CATSDPVSYEQYF. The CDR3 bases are TGTGCCACCAGTGATCCTGTTTCCTACGAGCAGTACTTC.

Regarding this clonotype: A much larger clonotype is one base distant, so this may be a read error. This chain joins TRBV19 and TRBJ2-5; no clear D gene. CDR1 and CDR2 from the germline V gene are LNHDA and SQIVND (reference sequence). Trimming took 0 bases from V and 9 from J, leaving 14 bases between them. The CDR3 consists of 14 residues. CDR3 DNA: TGTGCCAGTAGTATAGACAGGCTGAGCGAGGCCCAGTACTTC. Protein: CASSIDRLSEAQYF.

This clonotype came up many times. The CDR3 nucleotides read TGTGCCACCAGCAGTAGTGAGACCCAGTACTTC. Its translation is CATSSSETQYF. This chain links TRBV15 with TRBJ2-5; no clear D. The CDR3 runs 11 residues. V was clipped by 3 bases and J by 5 bases, with 4 bases between them. CDR1 and CDR2 (germline): LNHNV, YYDKDF (reference sequence).

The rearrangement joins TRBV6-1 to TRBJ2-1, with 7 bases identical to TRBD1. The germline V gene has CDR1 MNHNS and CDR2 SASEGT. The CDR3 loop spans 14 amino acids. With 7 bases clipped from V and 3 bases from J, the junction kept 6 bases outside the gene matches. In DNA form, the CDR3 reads TGTGCCAGCAACAGACAGGGTTTCTACAATGAGCAGTTCTTC. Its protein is CASNRQGFYNEQFF.

CDR3 protein: CASSPRTGAADTQYF. The CDR3 coding sequence is TGTGCCAGCAGCCCTAGGACAGGCGCGGCAGATACGCAGTATTTT. The chain is built from TRBV9 and TRBJ2-3; TRBD1 matches 7 bases. The CDR3 consists of 15 residues. V shed 4 bases and J 4 bases; nucleotides not matched to a gene: 9. CDR1 and CDR2 (germline): SGDLS, YYNGEE.

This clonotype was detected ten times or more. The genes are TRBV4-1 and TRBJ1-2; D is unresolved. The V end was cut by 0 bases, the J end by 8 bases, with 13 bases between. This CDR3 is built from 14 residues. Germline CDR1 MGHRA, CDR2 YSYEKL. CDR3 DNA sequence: TGCGCCAGCAGCCAAGAGGACGTTCCGGGAGGCTACACCTTC. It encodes CASSQEDVPGGYTF.

The chain's CDR3 is CAISEQASGVGYTF. The CDR3 DNA sequence: TGTGCCATCAGTGAGCAGGCCTCGGGGGTTGGCTACACCTTC. The chain is built from TRBV10-3 and TRBJ1-2; possible D gene TRBD1, 5 bases. Germline values: CDR1 ENHRY, CDR2 SYGVKD. V was shortened by 2 bases and J by 7 bases, with 14 bases between the two germline ends. The CDR3 totals 14 residues.

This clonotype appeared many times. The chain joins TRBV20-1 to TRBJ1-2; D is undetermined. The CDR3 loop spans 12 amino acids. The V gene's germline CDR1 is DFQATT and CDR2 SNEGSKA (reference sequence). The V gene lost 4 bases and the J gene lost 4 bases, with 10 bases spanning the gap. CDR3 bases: TGCAGTGCTACTACCAGCTCCTATGGCTACACCTTC. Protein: CSATTSSYGYTF.

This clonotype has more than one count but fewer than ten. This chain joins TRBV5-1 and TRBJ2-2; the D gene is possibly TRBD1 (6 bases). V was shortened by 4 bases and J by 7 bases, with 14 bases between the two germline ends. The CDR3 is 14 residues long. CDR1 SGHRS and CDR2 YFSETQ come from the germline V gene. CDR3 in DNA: TGCGCCAGCAGCGCCGGACAGATTGACGGGGAGCTGTTTTTT. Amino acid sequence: CASSAGQIDGELFF.

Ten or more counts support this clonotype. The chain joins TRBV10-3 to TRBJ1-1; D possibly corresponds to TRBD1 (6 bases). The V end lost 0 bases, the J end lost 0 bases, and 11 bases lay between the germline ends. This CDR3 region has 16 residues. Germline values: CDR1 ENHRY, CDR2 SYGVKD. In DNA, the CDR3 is TGTGCCATCAGTGAGTCGTGGACAGCTTTGAACACTGAAGCTTTCTTT. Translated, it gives CAISESWTALNTEAFF.

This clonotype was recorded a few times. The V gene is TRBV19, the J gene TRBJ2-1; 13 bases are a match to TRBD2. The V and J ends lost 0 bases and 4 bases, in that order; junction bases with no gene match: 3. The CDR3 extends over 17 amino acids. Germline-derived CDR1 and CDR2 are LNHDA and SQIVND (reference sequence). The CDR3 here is CASSIETSGGAYNEQFF. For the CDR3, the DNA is TGTGCCAGTAGTATAGAAACTAGCGGGGGGGCTTACAATGAGCAGTTCTTC.